This T cell receptor beta chain is from a study of cytomegalovirus exposure and HLA in healthy donors. At the level of the study: The same platform as the roughly 700 first-cohort repertoires was used for the 100 to 150 validation repertoires, a later analysis reported.

Whole-study results and caveats: According to a subsequent analysis, TCR clusters from the first cohort were inclined to appear together in the roughly 130 validation repertoires. Most observed TCR sequences were rare, whereas some public TCRs were detected in many donors. It was reported that the classifier diagnosed cytomegalovirus status with high specificity and sensitivity in both the original and validation cohorts.

This table comes from immunoSEQ multiplex PCR, and its TCRdb copy is limited to in-frame clones, with some not included. The data hold some 180,000 clones, with roughly 81% observed a single time. The V gene lost 4 bases and the J gene lost 4 bases, with 14 bases spanning the gap. The CDR3 extends over 15 amino acids. Germline CDR1 SNHLY, CDR2 FYNNEI. This clone was found once. Antigen: not known. The V gene is TRBV2, the J gene TRBJ2-1; D not resolved. The sequenced material came from PBMCs. The receptor's source is a woman in her twenties or thirties in good health and CMV-seronegative. The CDR3 is CASSGALIPYNEQFF. The CDR3 DNA sequence: TGTGCCAGCAGTGGGGCCTTGATCCCTTACAATGAGCAGTTCTTC.